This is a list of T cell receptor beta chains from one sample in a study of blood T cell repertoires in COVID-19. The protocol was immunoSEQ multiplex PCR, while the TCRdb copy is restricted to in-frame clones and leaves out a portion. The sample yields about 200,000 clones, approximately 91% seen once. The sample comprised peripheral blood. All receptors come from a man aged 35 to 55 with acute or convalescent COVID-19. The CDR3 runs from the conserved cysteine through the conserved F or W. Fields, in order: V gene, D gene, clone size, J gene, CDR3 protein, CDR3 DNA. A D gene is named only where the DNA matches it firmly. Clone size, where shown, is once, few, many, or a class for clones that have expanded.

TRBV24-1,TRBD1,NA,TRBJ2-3,CATSDPGQGARDTQYF,TGTGCCACCAGTGACCCGGGACAGGGGGCGAGAGATACGCAGTATTTT
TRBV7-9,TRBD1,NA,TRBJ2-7,CASSPEGQAHTYEQYF,TGTGCCAGCAGCCCTGAGGGACAGGCCCACACGTACGAGCAGTACTTC
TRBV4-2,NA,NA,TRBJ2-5,CASSQGRASHQETQYF,TGTGCCAGCAGCCAAGGTCGTGCTAGCCACCAAGAGACCCAGTACTTC
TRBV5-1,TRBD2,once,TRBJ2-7,CASSRGGSEQYF,TGCGCCAGCAGCCGGGGGGGATCCGAGCAGTACTTC
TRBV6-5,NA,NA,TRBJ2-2,CASSYGGSGELFF,TGTGCCAGCAGTTACGGGGGCTCCGGGGAGCTGTTTTTT
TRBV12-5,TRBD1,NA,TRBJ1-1,CASEKGATTEAFF,TGTGCTAGTGAAAAGGGGGCGACCACTGAAGCTTTCTTT
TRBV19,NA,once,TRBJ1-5,CASSISSRGGQPQHF,TGTGCCAGTAGTATAAGTTCCCGGGGTGGGCAGCCCCAGCATTTT
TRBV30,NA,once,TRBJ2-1,CAWTYYNEQFF,TGTGCCTGGACCTACTACAATGAGCAGTTCTTC
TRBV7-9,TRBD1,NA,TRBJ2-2,CASSLGDRGSTGELFF,TGTGCCAGCAGCTTAGGGGACAGGGGGTCGACCGGGGAGCTGTTTTTT
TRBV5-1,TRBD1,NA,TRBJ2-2,CASSSRQGTGELFF,TGCGCCAGCAGCTCCAGACAGGGCACCGGGGAGCTGTTTTTT
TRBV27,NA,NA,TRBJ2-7,CASSLVSSTYEQYF,TGTGCCAGCAGTTTAGTTTCTTCTACCTACGAGCAGTACTTC
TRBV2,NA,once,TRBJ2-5,CASTPGDQETQYF,TGTGCCAGCACCCCCGGGGACCAAGAGACCCAGTACTTC
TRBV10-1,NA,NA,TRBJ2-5,CASSRTVQETQYF,TGCGCCAGCAGTCGGACTGTTCAAGAGACCCAGTACTTC
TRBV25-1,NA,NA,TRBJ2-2,CASRDQGAGELFF,TGTGCCAGCAGGGATCAGGGTGCCGGGGAGCTGTTTTTT
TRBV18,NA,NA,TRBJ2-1,CASSALEGADYNEQFF,TGTGCCAGCTCAGCCCTTGAGGGCGCGGATTACAATGAGCAGTTCTTC
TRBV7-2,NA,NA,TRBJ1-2,CASSLVSGEHTF,TGTGCCAGCAGCTTAGTTTCGGGGGAGCACACCTTC
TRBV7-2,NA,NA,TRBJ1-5,CASSLVGGGQPQHF,TGTGCCAGCAGCTTAGTGGGGGGGGGTCAGCCCCAGCATTTT
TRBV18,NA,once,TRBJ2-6,CASSPANGANVLTF,TGTGCCAGCTCACCGGCAAATGGGGCCAACGTCCTGACTTTC
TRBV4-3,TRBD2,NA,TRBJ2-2,CASSRSPGLGGELFF,TGCGCCAGCAGCCGATCACCGGGACTAGGCGGGGAGCTGTTTTTT
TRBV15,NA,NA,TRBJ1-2,CATSRGTRTATLANYGYTF,TGTGCCACCAGCAGAGGAACACGGACAGCGACCTTAGCTAACTATGGCTACACCTTC
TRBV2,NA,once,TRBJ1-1,CASSSAGGTLAEAFF,TGTGCCAGCAGTTCGGCCGGGGGAACCCTGGCTGAAGCTTTCTTT
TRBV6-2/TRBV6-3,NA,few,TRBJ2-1,CASSKLTSYNEQFF,TGTGCCAGCAGTAAATTAACATCCTACAATGAGCAGTTCTTC
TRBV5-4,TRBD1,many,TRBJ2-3,CASSLGGGQGTRTQYF,TGTGCCAGCAGCTTGGGGGGGGGACAGGGAACCCGTACGCAGTATTTT
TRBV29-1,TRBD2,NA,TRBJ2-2,CSVSGGHNGELFF,TGCAGCGTTAGCGGGGGGCATAATGGGGAGCTGTTTTTT
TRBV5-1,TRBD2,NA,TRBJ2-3,CASSLGTTSGGALPSTDTQYF,TGCGCCAGCAGCTTGGGAACAACTAGCGGGGGGGCGCTCCCAAGCACAGATACGCAGTATTTT
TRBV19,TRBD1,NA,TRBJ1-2,CASSPTGTKPYGYTF,TGTGCCAGTAGCCCGACAGGGACAAAACCATATGGCTACACCTTC
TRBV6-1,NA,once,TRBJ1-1,CASSEEKGGDTEAFF,TGTGCCAGCAGTGAAGAAAAGGGAGGGGACACTGAAGCTTTCTTT
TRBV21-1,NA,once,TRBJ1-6,CASSKGDRKINSPLHF,TGTGCCAGCAGCAAAGGAGACAGGAAGATTAATTCACCCCTCCACTTT
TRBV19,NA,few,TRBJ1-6,CASSIQQGYNSPLHF,TGTGCCAGTAGTATCCAACAGGGATATAATTCACCCCTCCACTTT
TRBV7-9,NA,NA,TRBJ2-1,CASSIPTGRVNEQFF,TGTGCCAGCAGCATACCGACAGGTAGGGTCAATGAGCAGTTCTTC
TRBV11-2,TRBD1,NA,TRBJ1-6,CASSSKGQHNSPLHF,TGTGCCAGCAGCTCAAAGGGACAGCATAATTCACCCCTCCACTTT
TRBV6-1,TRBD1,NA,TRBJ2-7,CASSGFTGEILYEQYF,TGTGCCAGCAGTGGATTTACAGGGGAAATCCTCTACGAGCAGTACTTC
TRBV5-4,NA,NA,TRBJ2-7,CASSLVQGNSYEQYF,TGTGCCAGCAGCTTGGTCCAGGGTAACTCCTACGAGCAGTACTTC
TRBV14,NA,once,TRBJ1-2,CASSRDTLYGYTF,TGTGCCAGCAGCCGGGACACCCTCTATGGCTACACCTTC
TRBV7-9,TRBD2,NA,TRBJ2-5,CASSPRTAGGTQYF,TGTGCCAGCAGCCCCAGGACAGCGGGGGGAACCCAGTACTTC
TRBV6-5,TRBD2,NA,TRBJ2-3,CASTLSGVSTDTQYF,TGTGCCAGCACCCTTAGCGGGGTGAGCACAGATACGCAGTATTTT
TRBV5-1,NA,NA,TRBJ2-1,CASSFQGLSDEQFF,TGCGCCAGCAGCTTCCAGGGGTTAAGCGATGAGCAGTTCTTC
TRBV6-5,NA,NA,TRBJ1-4,CASSYRRGPTNEKLFF,TGTGCCAGCAGTTACCGCAGGGGCCCAACTAATGAAAAACTGTTTTTT
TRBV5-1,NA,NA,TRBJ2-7,CASHDLGHPRPYEQYF,TGCGCCAGCCACGACTTGGGACATCCAAGACCCTACGAGCAGTACTTC
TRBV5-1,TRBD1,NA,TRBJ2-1,CASSLRQGALGEQFF,TGCGCCAGCAGCTTGCGACAGGGGGCCCTCGGGGAGCAGTTCTTC
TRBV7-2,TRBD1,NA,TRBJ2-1,CASSTRLDRVYNEQFF,TGTGCCAGCAGTACACGATTGGACAGGGTCTACAATGAGCAGTTCTTC
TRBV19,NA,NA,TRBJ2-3,CASSMPRFGGTDTQYF,TGTGCCAGTAGCATGCCCCGCTTCGGGGGCACAGATACGCAGTATTTT
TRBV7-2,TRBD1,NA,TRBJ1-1,CASSLAATGRWNTEAFF,TGTGCCAGCAGCTTAGCTGCGACAGGGAGGTGGAACACTGAAGCTTTCTTT
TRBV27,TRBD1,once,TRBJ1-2,CASSLRGQGQYGYTF,TGTGCCAGCAGTTTACGGGGACAGGGTCAATATGGCTACACCTTC
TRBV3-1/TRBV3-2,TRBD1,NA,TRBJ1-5,CASSQAKTFEPGQPLYSNQPQHF,TGTGCCAGCAGCCAAGCAAAAACCTTCGAACCGGGACAGCCTCTCTATAGCAATCAGCCCCAGCATTTT
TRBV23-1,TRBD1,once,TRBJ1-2,CASGQGKRLDGYTF,TGCGCCAGCGGACAGGGGAAGAGACTAGATGGCTACACCTTC
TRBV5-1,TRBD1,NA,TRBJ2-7,CASSLAGAGGYEQYF,TGCGCCAGCAGCTTGGCCGGGGCAGGGGGCTACGAGCAGTACTTC
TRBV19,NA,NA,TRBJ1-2,CASRGHGYTF,TGTGCCAGTAGGGGACACGGCTACACCTTC
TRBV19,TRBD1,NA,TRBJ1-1,CATKGDRVNTEAFF,TGTGCCACTAAAGGGGACAGGGTGAACACTGAAGCTTTCTTT
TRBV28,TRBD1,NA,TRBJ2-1,CASSQNRGTEQFF,TGTGCCAGCAGTCAAAACAGGGGGACCGAGCAGTTCTTC
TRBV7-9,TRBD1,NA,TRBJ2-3,CASSSGQATDTQYF,TGTGCCAGCAGCTCTGGACAGGCCACAGATACGCAGTATTTT
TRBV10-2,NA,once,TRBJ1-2,CASSGRQGIFSASYGYTF,TGCGCCAGCAGTGGAAGGCAGGGGATCTTTTCGGCCTCCTATGGCTACACCTTC
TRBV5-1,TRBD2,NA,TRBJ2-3,CASNKRGGPSSGTDTQYF,TGCGCCAGCAATAAGCGGGGGGGCCCGTCGAGCGGAACAGATACGCAGTATTTT
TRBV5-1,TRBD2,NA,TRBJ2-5,CASSLGPRGVGETQYF,TGCGCCAGCAGCTTGGGGCCTCGGGGGGTCGGAGAGACCCAGTACTTC
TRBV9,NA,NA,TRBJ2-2,CASSPGLRTGELFF,TGTGCCAGCTCCCCGGGACTCCGCACCGGGGAGCTGTTTTTT
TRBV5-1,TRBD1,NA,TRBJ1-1,CASSLHRGGRTTEAFF,TGCGCCAGCAGCTTGCACAGGGGCGGTCGGACCACTGAAGCTTTCTTT
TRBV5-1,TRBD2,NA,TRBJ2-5,CASRAPSGGIQETQYF,TGCGCCAGCAGGGCACCTAGCGGGGGGATTCAAGAGACCCAGTACTTC
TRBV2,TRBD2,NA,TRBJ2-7,CASSGRLAGEVEQYF,TGTGCCAGCAGTGGTCGACTAGCAGGAGAAGTTGAGCAGTACTTC